This record concerns one TCR delta chain sequence. This clone is classified as medium-sized (0.01 to 0.1%). Its antigen target is currently unknown. Per-nucleotide qualities are absent, and no much larger clonotype sits a single base away. The data stem from a study of delta chain sequences of gamma delta T cells (TCRdb year 2017). Trimming accounts for 1 base at V and 6 bases at J, while the number of junction bases matched to no gene is 21. Per the germline V gene, GEAIGNYY is the CDR1 and EKD is the CDR2. Measured from the cysteine to the phenylalanine, the CDR3 is 19 residues long. The DNA shown is the 57-base CDR3, in frame from base 1. Receptor amplification or capture employed 5' RACE. These reads were obtained on an Illumina MiSeq. TCRdb reprocessed the public data with the CATT caller; entries with the same nucleotide sequence were combined afterwards. Across this sample there are 2,000 to 3,000 delta-chain clones, with about 5.5% seen only once. About 50% of the sample goes to the ten largest clones.

The chain is made from TRDV2 and TRDJ1; TRDD2 agrees with 8 junctional bases. The sequencing input was either unsorted cells or a sorted T cell fraction (not recorded which). The clonotype originates from a human donor in good health. Here is the DNA: TGTGCCTGTGACACTGAATCTTCCTACGGTAAGGTGGGGGCGAATAAACTCATCTTT. It codes for CACDTESSYGKVGANKLIF.